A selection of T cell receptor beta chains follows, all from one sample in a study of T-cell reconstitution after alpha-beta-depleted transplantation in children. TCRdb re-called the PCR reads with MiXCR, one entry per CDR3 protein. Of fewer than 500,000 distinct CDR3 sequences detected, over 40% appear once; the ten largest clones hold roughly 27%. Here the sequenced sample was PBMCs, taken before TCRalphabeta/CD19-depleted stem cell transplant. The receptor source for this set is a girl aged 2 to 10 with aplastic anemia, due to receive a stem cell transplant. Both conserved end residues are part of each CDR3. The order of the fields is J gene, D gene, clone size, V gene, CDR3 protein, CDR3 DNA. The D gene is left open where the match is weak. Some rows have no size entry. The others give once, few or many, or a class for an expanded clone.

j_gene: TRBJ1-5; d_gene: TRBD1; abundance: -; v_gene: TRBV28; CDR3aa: CASLDRAHQPQHF; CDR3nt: TGTGCCAGCCTCGACAGGGCGCACCAGCCCCAGCATTTT
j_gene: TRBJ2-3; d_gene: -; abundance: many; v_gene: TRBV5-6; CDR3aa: CASSLADRPSTDTQYF; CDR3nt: TGTGCCAGCAGCTTGGCCGACAGGCCTAGCACAGATACGCAGTATTTT
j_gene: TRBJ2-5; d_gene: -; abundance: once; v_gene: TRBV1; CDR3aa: CTSSPPSGRPQETQYF; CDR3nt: TGCACCAGCAGCCCCCCTAGCGGGAGACCCCAAGAGACCCAGTACTTC
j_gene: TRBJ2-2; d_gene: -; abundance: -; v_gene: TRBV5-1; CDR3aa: CASSLVVANTGELFF; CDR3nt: TGCGCCAGCAGCTTGGTAGTGGCGAACACCGGGGAGCTGTTTTTT
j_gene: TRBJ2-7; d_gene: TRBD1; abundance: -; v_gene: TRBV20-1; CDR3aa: CSAREPDRAAYEQYF; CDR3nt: TGCAGTGCTAGGGAACCGGACAGGGCGGCCTACGAGCAGTACTTC
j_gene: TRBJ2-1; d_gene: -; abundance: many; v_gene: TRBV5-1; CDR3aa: CASSLSGLYNEQFF; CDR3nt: TGCGCCAGCAGCTTGTCGGGACTTTACAATGAGCAGTTCTTC
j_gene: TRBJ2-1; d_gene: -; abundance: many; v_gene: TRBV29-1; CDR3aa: CSVEEVHSSSYNEQFF; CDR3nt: TGCAGCGTTGAAGAGGTTCACAGCAGCTCCTACAATGAGCAGTTCTTC
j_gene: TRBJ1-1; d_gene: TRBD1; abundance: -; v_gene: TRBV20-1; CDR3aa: CSAISGTGGVEAFF; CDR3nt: TGCAGTGCTATCTCCGGGACAGGGGGGGTCGAAGCTTTCTTT
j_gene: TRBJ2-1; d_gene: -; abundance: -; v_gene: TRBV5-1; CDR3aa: CASSGANEQFF; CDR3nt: TGCGCCAGCAGTGGGGCCAATGAGCAGTTCTTC
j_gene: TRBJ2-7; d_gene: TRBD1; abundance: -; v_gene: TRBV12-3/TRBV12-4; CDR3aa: CASSLSAGQATYEQYF; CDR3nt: TGTGCCAGCAGTTTATCTGCGGGACAGGCAACCTACGAGCAGTACTTC
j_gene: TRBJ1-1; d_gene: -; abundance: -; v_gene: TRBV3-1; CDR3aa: CASSQVPGALNTEAFF; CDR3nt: TGTGCCAGCAGCCAAGTTCCAGGGGCCTTAAACACTGAAGCTTTCTTT
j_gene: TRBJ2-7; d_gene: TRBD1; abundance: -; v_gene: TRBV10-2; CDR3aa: CASMLGTGRSYEQYF; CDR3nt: TGCGCCAGCATGCTGGGGACAGGGAGGTCCTACGAGCAGTACTTC
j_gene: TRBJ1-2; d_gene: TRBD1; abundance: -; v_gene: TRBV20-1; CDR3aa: CSAVLGTGGWGYTF; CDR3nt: TGCAGTGCTGTGTTGGGGACAGGGGGCTGGGGCTACACCTTC
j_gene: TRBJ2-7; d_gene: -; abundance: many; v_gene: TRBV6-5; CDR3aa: CASSYRTPSTIYEQYF; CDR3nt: TGTGCCAGCAGTTACAGAACACCCAGTACGATCTACGAGCAGTACTTC
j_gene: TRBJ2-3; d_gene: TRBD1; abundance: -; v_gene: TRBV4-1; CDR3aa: CASSPRPRQGTDTQYF; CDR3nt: TGCGCCAGCAGCCCTCGCCCCAGACAGGGGACAGATACGCAGTATTTT
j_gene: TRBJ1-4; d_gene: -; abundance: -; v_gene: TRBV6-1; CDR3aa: CASEHRATNEKLFF; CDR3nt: TGTGCCAGCGAACACAGGGCTACTAATGAAAAACTGTTTTTT
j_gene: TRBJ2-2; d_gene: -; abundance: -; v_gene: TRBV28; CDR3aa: CASSPLTGEDTNTGELFF; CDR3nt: TGTGCCAGCAGCCCACTGACAGGCGAAGATACGAACACCGGGGAGCTGTTTTTT
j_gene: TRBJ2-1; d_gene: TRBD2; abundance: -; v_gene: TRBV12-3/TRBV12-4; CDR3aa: CASSFGTGGPNEQFF; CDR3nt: TGTGCCAGCAGTTTCGGGACGGGGGGGCCCAATGAGCAGTTCTTC
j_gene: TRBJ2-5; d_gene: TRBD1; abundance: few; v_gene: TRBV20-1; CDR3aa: CSVPGGGHQETQYF; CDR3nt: TGCAGTGTACCAGGGGGCGGGCACCAAGAGACCCAGTACTTC
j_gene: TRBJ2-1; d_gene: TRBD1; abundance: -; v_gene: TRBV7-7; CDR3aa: CASSLEGQGGQNEQFF; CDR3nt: TGTGCTAGCAGCTTAGAAGGACAGGGCGGACAAAATGAGCAGTTCTTC
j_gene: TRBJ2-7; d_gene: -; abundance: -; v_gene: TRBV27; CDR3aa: CASSSSAAGYEQYF; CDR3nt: TGTGCCAGCAGTTCCTCCGCCGCCGGCTACGAGCAGTACTTC
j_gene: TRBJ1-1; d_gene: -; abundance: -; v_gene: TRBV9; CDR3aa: CASSVAGGGVNTEAFF; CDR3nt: TGTGCCAGCAGCGTAGCAGGAGGAGGGGTGAACACTGAAGCTTTCTTT